This T cell receptor (beta chain) appears in the sequencing data of a study of glioma-infiltrating T cells. TCR alpha and beta CDR3 regions were amplified from RNA using iRepertoire nested multiplex PCR. MiXCR, applied by TCRdb to the multiplex PCR reads, yields one record per CDR3 protein. The sample lists 3,000 to 4,000 distinct CDR3 sequences; around 85% were seen once. The CDR3 is 11 residues long. Germline V lookup: CDR1 MNHEY, CDR2 SVGAGI. On this clonotype: The junction and the germline gene differ at one end; a read error may be behind it. In a library made to pick up alpha chains, this beta chain is a stray read with a size that means little.

The sample was glioma tissue, nonneoplastic brain tissue, or PBMCs (not recorded which). The TCR originated in a human donor with low-grade glioma or glioblastoma, undergoing nonglioma brain surgery, or in good health (not recorded which). The rearrangement links TRBV6-5 to TRBJ2-3, with 8 bases identical to TRBD1. The chain's CDR3 is CASPDRARQYF. The DNA for the CDR3 is TGCGCCAGCCCGGACAGGGCTCGGCAGTATTTT.